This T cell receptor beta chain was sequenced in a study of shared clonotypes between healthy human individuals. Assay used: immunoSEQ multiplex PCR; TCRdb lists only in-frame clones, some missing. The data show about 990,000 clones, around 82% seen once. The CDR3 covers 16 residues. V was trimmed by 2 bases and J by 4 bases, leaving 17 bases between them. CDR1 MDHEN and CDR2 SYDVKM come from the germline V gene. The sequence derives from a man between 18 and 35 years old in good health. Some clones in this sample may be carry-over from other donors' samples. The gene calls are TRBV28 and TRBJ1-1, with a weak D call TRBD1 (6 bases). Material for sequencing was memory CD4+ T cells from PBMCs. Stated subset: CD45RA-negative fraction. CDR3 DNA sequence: TGTGCCAGCAGTTTAGGCAGGGGCCTACCCCCCACTGAAGCTTTCTTT. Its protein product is CASSLGRGLPPTEAFF.